The subject of this entry is one T cell receptor (beta chain). The data originate from a study of blood T cell repertoires in COVID-19. Clones were read by immunoSEQ multiplex PCR, and TCRdb kept only the in-frame ones, dropping some. Of under 300,000 clones in the sample, 85% to 90% were seen once. The germline V gene encodes CDR1 MNHEY and CDR2 SVGEGT. V lost 3 bases, J lost 0 bases, and 12 bases lay in between. The CDR3 sequence is 16 residues long. The chain recombines TRBV6-2 or TRBV6-3 with TRBJ2-4; weak D call: TRBD2 (6 bases). Sequencing input: PBMCs or T cells enriched from blood (not recorded which). The receptor was isolated from a woman in her forties or fifties who had recovered from COVID-19. The CDR3 DNA reads TGTGCCAGCAGTTATTCGACTAGACCAGCCAAAAACATTCAGTACTTC. This translates into CASSYSTRPAKNIQYF.